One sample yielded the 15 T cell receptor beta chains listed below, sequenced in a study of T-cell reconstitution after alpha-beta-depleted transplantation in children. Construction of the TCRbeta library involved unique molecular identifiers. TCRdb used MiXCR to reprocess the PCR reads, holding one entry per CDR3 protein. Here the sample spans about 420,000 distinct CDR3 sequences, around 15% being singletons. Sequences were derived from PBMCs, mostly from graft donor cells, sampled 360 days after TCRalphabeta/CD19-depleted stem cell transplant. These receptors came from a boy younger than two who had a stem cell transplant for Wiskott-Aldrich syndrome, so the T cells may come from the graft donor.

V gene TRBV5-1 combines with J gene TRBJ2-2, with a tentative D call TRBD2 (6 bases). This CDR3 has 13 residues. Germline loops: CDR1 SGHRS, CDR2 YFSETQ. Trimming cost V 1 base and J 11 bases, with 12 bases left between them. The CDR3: CASSLNSAGELFF. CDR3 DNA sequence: TGCGCCAGCAGCTTGAACTCGGCGGGAGAGCTGTTTTTT.

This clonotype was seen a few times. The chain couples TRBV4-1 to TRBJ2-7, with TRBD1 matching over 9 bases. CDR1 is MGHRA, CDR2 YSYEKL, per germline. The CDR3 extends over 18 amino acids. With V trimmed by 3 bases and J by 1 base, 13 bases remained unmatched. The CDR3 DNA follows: TGCGCCAGCAGCCATACGTTGTTGAGGACAGGGGAGTCCTACGAGCAGTACTTC. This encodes CASSHTLLRTGESYEQYF.

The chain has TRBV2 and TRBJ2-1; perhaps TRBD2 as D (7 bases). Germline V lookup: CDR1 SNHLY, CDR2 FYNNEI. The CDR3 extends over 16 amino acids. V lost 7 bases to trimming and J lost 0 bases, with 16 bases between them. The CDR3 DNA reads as TGTGCCAGCACTCGAGGGGGAGGGAGCTCCTACAATGAGCAGTTCTTC. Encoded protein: CASTRGGGSSYNEQFF.

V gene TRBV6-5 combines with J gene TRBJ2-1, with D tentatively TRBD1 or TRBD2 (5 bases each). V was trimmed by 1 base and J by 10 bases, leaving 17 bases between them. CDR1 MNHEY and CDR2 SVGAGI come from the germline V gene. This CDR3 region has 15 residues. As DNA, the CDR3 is TGTGCCAGCAGTTACTTACTGTTGGGGGTAGTAGAGCAGTTCTTC. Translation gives CASSYLLLGVVEQFF.

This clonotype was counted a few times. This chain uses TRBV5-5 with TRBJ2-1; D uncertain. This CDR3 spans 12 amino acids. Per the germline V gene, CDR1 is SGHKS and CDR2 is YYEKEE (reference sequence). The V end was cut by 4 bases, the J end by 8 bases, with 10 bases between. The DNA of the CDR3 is TGTGCCAGCAGCCACAAGGCCGATGAGCAGTTCTTC. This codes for CASSHKADEQFF.

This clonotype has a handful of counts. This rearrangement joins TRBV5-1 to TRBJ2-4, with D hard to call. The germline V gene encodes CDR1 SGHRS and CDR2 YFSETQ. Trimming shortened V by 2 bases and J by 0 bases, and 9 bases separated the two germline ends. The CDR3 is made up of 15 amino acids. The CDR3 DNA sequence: TGCGCCAGCAGCTTAGGGATTTTAGCCAAAAACATTCAGTACTTC. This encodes CASSLGILAKNIQYF.

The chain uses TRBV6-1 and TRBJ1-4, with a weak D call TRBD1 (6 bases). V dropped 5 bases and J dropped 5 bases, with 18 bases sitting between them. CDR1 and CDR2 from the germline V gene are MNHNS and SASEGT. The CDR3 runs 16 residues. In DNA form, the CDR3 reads TGTGCCAGCAGTCTGCGTCCCGGGACACACAATGAAAAACTGTTTTTT. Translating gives CASSLRPGTHNEKLFF.

The CDR3 is CASSLRDRVDTQYF. CDR3 coding DNA: TGCGCCAGCAGCCTCCGGGACAGGGTAGATACGCAGTATTTT. This chain links TRBV5-1 with TRBJ2-3; 9 nucleotides match TRBD1. Germline assignment: CDR1 SGHRS and CDR2 YFSETQ. CDR3 size: 14 residues. Losses at the gene ends were 4 bases for V and 5 bases for J; bases not matched to a gene: 5.

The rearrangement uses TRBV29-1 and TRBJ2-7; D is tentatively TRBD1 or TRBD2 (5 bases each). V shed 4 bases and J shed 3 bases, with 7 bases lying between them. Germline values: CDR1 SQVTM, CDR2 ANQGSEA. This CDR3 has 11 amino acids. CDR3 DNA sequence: TGCAGCGTTGGGGGGTTCTACGAGCAGTACTTC. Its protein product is CSVGGFYEQYF.

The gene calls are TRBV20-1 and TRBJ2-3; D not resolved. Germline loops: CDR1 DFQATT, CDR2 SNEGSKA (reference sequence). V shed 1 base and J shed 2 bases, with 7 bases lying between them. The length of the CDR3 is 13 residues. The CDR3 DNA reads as TGCAGTGCTAGAGCGGTGATCACAGATACGCAGTATTTT. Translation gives CSARAVITDTQYF.

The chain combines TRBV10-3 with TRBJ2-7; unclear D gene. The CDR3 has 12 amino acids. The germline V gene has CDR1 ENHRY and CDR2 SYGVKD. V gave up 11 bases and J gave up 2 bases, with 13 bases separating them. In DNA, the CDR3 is TGTGCCTCGAAGAATGGACCCTACGAGCAGTACTTC. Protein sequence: CASKNGPYEQYF.

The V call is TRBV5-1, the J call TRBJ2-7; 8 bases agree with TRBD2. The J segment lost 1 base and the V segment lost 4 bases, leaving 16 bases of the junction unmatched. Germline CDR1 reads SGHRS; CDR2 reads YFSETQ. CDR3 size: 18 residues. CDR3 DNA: TGCGCCAGCAGCCGCCCTGCCCGTTCGGGGGGGAAGTCCTACGAGCAGTACTTC. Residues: CASSRPARSGGKSYEQYF.

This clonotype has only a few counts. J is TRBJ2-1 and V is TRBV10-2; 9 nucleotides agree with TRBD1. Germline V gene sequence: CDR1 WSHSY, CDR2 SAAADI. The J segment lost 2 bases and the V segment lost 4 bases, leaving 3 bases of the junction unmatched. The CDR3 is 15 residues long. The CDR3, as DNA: TGCGCCAGCAGTGCAGGACAGGGGCCCTACAATGAGCAGTTCTTC. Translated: CASSAGQGPYNEQFF.

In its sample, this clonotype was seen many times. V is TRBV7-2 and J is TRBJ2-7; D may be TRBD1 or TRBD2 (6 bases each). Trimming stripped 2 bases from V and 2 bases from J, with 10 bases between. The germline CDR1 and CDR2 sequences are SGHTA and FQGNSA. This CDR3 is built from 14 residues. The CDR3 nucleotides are TGTGCCAGCAGCTTAATCCGGGGGCCCTACGAGCAGTACTTC. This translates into CASSLIRGPYEQYF.

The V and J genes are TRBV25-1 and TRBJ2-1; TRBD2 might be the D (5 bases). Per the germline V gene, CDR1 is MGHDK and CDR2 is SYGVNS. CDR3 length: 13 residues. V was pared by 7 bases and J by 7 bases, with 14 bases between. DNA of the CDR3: TGTGCCAGCACCGGGGATGTACTAAATGAGCAGTTCTTC. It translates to CASTGDVLNEQFF.